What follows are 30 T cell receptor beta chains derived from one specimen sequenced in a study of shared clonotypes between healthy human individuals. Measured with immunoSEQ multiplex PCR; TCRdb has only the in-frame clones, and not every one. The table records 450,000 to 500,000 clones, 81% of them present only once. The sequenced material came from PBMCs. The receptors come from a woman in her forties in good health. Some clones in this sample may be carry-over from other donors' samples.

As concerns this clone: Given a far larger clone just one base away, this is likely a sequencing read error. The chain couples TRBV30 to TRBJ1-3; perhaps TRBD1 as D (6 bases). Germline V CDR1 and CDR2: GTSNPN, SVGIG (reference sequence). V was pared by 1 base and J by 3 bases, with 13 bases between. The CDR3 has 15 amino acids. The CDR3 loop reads CAWSADRHYGNTIYF. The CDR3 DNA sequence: TGTGCCTGGAGTGCGGACAGACATTATGGAAACACCATATATTTT.

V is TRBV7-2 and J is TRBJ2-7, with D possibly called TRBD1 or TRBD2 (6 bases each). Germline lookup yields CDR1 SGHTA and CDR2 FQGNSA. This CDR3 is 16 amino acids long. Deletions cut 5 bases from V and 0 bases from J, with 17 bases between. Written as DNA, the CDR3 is TGTGCCAGCAGCGTACTGGGGGGCGCCCTCTCCTACGAGCAGTACTTC. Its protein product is CASSVLGGALSYEQYF.

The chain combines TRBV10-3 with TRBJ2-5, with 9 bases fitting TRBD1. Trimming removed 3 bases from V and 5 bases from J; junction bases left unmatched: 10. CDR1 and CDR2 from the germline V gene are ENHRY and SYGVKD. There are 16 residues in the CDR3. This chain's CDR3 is CAISEGTGRGGETQYF. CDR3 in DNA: TGTGCCATCAGTGAAGGGACAGGGCGAGGCGGGGAGACCCAGTACTTC.

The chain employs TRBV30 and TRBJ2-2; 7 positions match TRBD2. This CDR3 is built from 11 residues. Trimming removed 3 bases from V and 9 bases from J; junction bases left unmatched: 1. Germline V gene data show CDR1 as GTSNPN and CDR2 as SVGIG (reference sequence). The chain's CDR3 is CAWSGGWELFF. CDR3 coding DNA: TGTGCCTGGAGCGGGGGGTGGGAGCTGTTTTTT.

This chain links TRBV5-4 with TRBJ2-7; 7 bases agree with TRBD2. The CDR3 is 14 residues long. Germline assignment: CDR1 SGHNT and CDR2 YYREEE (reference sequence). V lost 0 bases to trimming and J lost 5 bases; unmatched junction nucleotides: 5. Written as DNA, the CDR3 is TGTGCCAGCAGCTTGGGGGCGGGAGTGCACGAGCAGTACTTC. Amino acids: CASSLGAGVHEQYF.

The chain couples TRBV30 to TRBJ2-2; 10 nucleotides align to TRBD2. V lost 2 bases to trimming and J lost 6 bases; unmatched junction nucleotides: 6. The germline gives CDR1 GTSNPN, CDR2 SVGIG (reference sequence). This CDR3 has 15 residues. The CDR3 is CAWSSGRVDAGELFF. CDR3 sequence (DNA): TGTGCCTGGAGTAGCGGGAGGGTGGATGCCGGGGAGCTGTTTTTT.

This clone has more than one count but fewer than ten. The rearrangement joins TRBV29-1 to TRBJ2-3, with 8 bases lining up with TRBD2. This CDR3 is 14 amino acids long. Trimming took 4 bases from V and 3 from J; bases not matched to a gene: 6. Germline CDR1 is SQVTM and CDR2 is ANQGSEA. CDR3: CSVVSGSGTDTQYF. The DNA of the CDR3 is TGCAGCGTTGTGAGCGGGAGCGGGACAGATACGCAGTATTTT.

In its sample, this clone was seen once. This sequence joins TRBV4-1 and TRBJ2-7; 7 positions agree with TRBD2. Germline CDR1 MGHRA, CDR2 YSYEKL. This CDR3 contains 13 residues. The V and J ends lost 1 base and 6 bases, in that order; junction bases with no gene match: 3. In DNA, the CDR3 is TGCGCCAGCAGCCAAGTGTGGGAGGGCGAGCAGTACTTC. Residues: CASSQVWEGEQYF.

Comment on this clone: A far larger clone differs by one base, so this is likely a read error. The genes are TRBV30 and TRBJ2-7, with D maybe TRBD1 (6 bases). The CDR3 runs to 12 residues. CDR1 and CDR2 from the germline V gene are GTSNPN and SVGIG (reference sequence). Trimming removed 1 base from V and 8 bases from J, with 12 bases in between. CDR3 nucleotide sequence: TGTGCCTGGAGTGGGGGGCGTTACAAGCAGTACTTC. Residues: CAWSGGRYKQYF.

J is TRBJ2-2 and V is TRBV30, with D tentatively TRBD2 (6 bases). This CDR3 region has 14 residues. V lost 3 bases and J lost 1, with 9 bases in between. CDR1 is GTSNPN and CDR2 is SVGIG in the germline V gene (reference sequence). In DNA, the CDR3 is TGTGCCTGGAGAGCGGGTATGAACACCGGGGAGCTGTTTTTT. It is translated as CAWRAGMNTGELFF.

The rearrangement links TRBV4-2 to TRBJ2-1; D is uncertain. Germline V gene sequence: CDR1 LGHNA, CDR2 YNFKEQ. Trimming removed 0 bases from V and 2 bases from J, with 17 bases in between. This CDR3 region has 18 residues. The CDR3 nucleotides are TGTGCCAGCAGCCAAGAGTCGGCTTATTATCGTACCTACAATGAGCAGTTCTTC. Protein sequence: CASSQESAYYRTYNEQFF.

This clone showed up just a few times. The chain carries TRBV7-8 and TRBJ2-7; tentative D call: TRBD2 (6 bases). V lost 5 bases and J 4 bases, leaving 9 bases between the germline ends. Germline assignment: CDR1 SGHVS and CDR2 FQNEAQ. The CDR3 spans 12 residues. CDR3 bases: TGTGCCAGCAGCGTCGGGAGTTACGAGCAGTACTTC. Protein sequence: CASSVGSYEQYF.

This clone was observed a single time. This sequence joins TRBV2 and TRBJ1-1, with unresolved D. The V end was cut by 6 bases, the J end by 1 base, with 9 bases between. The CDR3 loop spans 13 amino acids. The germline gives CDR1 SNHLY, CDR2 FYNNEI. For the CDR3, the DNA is TGTGCCAGCAGCGCTTTGGAGAACACTGAAGCTTTCTTT. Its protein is CASSALENTEAFF.

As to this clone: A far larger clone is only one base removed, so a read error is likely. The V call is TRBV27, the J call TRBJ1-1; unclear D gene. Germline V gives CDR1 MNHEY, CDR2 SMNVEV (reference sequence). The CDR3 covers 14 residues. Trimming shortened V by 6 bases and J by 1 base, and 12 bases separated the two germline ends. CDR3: CASSFDITNTEAFF. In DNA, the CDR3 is TGTGCCAGCAGCTTCGACATAACGAACACTGAAGCTTTCTTT.

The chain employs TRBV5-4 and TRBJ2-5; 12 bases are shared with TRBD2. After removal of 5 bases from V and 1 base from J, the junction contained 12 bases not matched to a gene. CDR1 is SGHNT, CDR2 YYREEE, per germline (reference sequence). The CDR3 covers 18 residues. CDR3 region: CASRPSGRDSRVQETQYF. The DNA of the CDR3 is TGTGCCAGCAGACCTAGCGGGAGGGATTCAAGGGTCCAAGAGACCCAGTACTTC.

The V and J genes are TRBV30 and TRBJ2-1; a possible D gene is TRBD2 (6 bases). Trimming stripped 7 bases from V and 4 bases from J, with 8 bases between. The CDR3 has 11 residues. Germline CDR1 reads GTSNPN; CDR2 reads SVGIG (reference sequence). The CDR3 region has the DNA TGTGCCTCCGGGACTTACAATGAGCAGTTCTTC. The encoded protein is CASGTYNEQFF.

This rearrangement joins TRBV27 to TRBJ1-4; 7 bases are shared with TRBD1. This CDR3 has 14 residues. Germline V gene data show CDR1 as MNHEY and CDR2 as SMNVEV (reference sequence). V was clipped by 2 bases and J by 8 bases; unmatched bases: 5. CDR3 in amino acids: CASSLERTGEKLFF. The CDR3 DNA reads TGTGCCAGCAGTTTAGAGAGGACAGGCGAAAAACTGTTTTTT.

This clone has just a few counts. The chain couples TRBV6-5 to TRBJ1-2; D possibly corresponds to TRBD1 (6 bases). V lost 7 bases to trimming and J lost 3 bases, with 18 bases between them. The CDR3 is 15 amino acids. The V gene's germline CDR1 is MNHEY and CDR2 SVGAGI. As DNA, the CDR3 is TGTGCCAGCACCCGCAGGGACATTCTTGACTATGGCTACACCTTC. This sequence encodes CASTRRDILDYGYTF.

The CDR3 bases are TGCGCCAGCAGTGAGAACGGACTAGCGGGAGATGAGCAGTACTTC. Its protein is CASSENGLAGDEQYF. The V gene is TRBV10-1, the J gene TRBJ2-7; 13 positions match TRBD2. The CDR3 spans 15 residues. V was clipped by 2 bases and J by 7 bases; unmatched bases: 5. The germline V gene has CDR1 WNHNN and CDR2 SYGVQD (reference sequence).

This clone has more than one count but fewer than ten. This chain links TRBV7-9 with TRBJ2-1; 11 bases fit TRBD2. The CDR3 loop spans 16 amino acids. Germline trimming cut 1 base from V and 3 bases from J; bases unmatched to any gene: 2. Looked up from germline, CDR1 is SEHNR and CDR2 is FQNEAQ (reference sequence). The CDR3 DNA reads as TGTGCCAGCAGCTTAGTAGGGACTAGCGGCTACAATGAGCAGTTCTTC. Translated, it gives CASSLVGTSGYNEQFF.

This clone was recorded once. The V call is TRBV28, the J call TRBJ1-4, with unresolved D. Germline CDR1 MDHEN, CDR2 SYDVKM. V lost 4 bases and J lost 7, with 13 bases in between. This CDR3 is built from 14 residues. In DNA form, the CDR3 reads TGTGCCAGCAGTTACCCGAGACTCGGTGAAAAACTGTTTTTT. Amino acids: CASSYPRLGEKLFF.

Written as DNA, the CDR3 is TGTGCCAGCAGCCTCACATGGGGGGTGAACACCGGGGAGCTGTTTTTT. It yields the protein CASSLTWGVNTGELFF. The rearrangement links TRBV7-8 to TRBJ2-2; D is perhaps TRBD2 (6 bases). Germline-derived CDR1 and CDR2 are SGHVS and FQNEAQ. The CDR3 is made up of 16 amino acids. The V and J ends lost 5 bases and 1 base respectively, with 14 bases between them.

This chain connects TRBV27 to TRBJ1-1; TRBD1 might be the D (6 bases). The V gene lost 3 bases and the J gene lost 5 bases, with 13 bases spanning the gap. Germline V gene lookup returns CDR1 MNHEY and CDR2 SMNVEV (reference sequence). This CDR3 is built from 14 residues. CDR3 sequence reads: CASSFQAGETEAFF. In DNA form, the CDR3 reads TGTGCCAGCAGTTTCCAGGCAGGGGAGACTGAAGCTTTCTTT.

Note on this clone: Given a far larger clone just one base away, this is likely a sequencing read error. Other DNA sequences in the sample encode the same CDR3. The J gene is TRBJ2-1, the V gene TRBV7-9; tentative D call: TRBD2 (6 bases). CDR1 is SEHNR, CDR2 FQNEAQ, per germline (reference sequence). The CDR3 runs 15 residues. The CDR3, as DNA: TGTGCTAGCAGCCTGGGGACTTTGAAGGACAATGAGCAGTTCTTC. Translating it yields CASSLGTLKDNEQFF.

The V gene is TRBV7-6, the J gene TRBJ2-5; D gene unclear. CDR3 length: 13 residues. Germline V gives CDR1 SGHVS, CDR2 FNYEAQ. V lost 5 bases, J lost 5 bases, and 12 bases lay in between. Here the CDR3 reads CASSPRIRETQYF. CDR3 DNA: TGTGCCAGCAGCCCGAGGATCCGGGAGACCCAGTACTTC.

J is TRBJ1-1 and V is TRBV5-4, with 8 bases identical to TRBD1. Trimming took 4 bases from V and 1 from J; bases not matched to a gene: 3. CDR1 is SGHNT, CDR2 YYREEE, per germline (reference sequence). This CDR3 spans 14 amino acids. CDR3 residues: CASSIGQGNTEAFF. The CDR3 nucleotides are TGTGCCAGCAGCATCGGACAGGGGAACACTGAAGCTTTCTTT.

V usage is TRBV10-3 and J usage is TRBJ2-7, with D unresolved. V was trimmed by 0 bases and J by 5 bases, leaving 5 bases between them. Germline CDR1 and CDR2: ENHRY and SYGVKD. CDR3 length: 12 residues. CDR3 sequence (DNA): TGTGCCATCAGTGAGTCGCGAAACGAGCAGTACTTC. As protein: CAISESRNEQYF.

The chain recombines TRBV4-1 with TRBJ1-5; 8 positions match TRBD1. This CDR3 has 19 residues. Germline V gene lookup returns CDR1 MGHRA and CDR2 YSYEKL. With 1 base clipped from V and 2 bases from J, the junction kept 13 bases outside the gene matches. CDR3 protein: CASSQVWGQGAIRNQPQHF. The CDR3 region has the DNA TGCGCCAGCAGCCAAGTGTGGGGGCAGGGGGCTATTCGCAATCAGCCCCAGCATTTT.

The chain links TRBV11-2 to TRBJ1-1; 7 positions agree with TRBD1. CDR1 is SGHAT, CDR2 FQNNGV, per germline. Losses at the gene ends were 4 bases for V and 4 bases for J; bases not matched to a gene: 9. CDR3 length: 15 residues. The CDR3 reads CASSSRQGTVTEAFF. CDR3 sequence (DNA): TGTGCCAGCAGCTCCAGACAGGGAACGGTCACTGAAGCTTTCTTT.

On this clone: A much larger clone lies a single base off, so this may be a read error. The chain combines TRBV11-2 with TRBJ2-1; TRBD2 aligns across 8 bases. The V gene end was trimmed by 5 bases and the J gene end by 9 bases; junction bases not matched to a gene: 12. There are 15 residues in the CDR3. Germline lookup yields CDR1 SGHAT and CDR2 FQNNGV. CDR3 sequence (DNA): TGTGCCAGCAGCAGACCGGGACTAGTGTCCCCTGAGCAGTTCTTC. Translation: CASSRPGLVSPEQFF.